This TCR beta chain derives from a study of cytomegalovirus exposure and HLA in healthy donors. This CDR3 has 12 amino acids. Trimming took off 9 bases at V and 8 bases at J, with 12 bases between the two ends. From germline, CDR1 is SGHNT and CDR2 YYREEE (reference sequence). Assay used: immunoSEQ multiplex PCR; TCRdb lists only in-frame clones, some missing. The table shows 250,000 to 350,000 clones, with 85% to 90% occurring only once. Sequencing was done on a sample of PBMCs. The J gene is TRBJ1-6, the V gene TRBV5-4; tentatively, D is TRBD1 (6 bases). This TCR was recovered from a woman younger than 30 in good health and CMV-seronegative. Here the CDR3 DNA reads TGTGCCACCCAGGGGTCTGATTCACCCCTCCACTTT. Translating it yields CATQGSDSPLHF.